The 18 T cell receptor beta chains reported below all come from one sample, sequenced in a study of beta chain features in type 1 diabetes. Expressed TCRB transcripts were sequenced after all isolated RNA was converted to cDNA. Sequencing was performed with immunoSEQ multiplex PCR; in TCRdb, only in-frame clones are kept and a portion is missing. This table holds about 340,000 clones, less than 9.5% found once. The sequencing sample was made of central memory CD4+ T cells from blood. Receptor source: a woman aged 18-29 years in good health.

This clone was seen a handful of times. The chain couples TRBV29-1 to TRBJ2-3; tentative D call: TRBD1 (5 bases). CDR3 length equals 13 residues. Trimming shortened V by 4 bases and J by 2 bases, and 10 bases separated the two germline ends. Germline V gene lookup returns CDR1 SQVTM and CDR2 ANQGSEA. The CDR3 DNA is TGCAGCGTTGTAACAGGAAACACAGATACGCAGTATTTT. Its translation is CSVVTGNTDTQYF.

A few counts support this clone. This rearrangement joins TRBV14 to TRBJ2-4; TRBD2 agrees at 10 bases. Germline V CDR1 and CDR2: SGHDN, FVKESK. V lost 4 bases to trimming and J lost 7 bases; unmatched junction nucleotides: 13. There are 17 residues in the CDR3. The CDR3 protein is CASSRLAGGAGENIQYF. Here the CDR3 DNA reads TGTGCCAGCAGCCGATTAGCGGGAGGAGCTGGCGAGAACATTCAGTACTTC.

This clone occurred a few times. The chain uses TRBV11-3 and TRBJ2-1, with D perhaps TRBD1 (6 bases). CDR3 length: 15 residues. V gave up 5 bases and J gave up 0 bases, with 11 bases separating them. In germline, CDR1 is SGHNT, CDR2 YENEEA. The CDR3 protein is CASSTQGSSYNEQFF. DNA for the CDR3: TGTGCCAGCAGCACTCAGGGGAGCTCCTACAATGAGCAGTTCTTC.

This clone was found many times. This chain connects TRBV29-1 to TRBJ2-1, with TRBD2 identical over 14 bases. The CDR3 spans 15 residues. Germline CDR1 reads SQVTM; CDR2 reads ANQGSEA. After removal of 7 bases from V and 3 bases from J, the junction contained 5 bases not matched to a gene. Here the CDR3 reads CSAGGLAGDYNEQFF. The CDR3 nucleotides read TGCAGCGCCGGGGGACTAGCGGGAGACTACAATGAGCAGTTCTTC.

The rearrangement links TRBV27 to TRBJ1-2, with a tentative D call TRBD1 (5 bases). Germline V gene sequence: CDR1 MNHEY, CDR2 SMNVEV (reference sequence). The CDR3 length is 14 residues. Trimming left V 3 bases short and J 5 bases short, with 13 bases between. The CDR3 DNA reads as TGTGCCAGCAGTTTGGCAGGGCCAAAGTATGGCTACACCTTC. Its translation is CASSLAGPKYGYTF.

This clone was seen at least ten times. The sample carries other DNA sequences with the same CDR3. This chain uses TRBV7-2 with TRBJ1-2, with TRBD1 matching over 7 bases. This CDR3 contains 15 residues. Trimming took 1 base from V and 6 from J; bases not matched to a gene: 8. Germline V lookup: CDR1 SGHTA, CDR2 FQGNSA. CDR3 sequence reads: CASSLGQGSSDGYTF. In nucleotides, the CDR3 is TGTGCCAGCAGCTTAGGACAGGGAAGTTCTGATGGCTACACCTTC. The whole variable domain, remainder taken from reference TRBV7-2 and TRBJ1-2, is GAGVSQSPSNKVTEKGKDVELRCDPISGHTALYWYRQSLGQGLEFLIYFQGNSAPDKSGLPSDRFSAERTGGSVSTLTIQRTQQEDSAVYLCASSLGQGSSDGYTFGSGTRLTVV.

This clone appeared a few times. The genes are TRBV7-3 and TRBJ2-3; D gene uncertain. Trimming cost V 2 bases and J 6 bases, with 6 bases left between them. Germline V lookup: CDR1 SGHTA, CDR2 FQGTGA. This CDR3 has 12 amino acids. CDR3 DNA: TGTGCCAGCAGCTTACTACTGGATACGCAGTATTTT. Its protein is CASSLLLDTQYF.

The CDR3: CASSHGTGVDTQYF. CDR3 coding DNA: TGTGCCAGCAGCCACGGGACAGGGGTGGATACGCAGTATTTT. The V gene is TRBV6-5, the J gene TRBJ2-3; 10 bases are shared with TRBD1. From germline, CDR1 is MNHEY and CDR2 SVGAGI. J gave up 6 bases and V 6 bases, and 6 bases lay outside the gene matches. The CDR3 is 14 residues long.

This clone came up a few times. The rearrangement uses TRBV2 and TRBJ1-2; D is undetermined. This CDR3 region has 14 residues. Looked up from germline, CDR1 is SNHLY and CDR2 is FYNNEI. V was trimmed by 7 bases and J by 3 bases, leaving 15 bases between them. The DNA of the CDR3 is TGTGCCAGCACCCTAAGGGAAGTGTACTATGGCTACACCTTC. Amino acid sequence: CASTLREVYYGYTF.

This chain connects TRBV5-1 to TRBJ2-1; TRBD2 matches 7 bases. The CDR3 runs to 16 residues. With 0 bases clipped from V and 0 bases from J, the junction kept 3 bases outside the gene matches. Germline V gene sequence: CDR1 SGHRS, CDR2 YFSETQ. As DNA, the CDR3 is TGCGCCAGCAGCTTGGCAGCGGGGAACTCCTACAATGAGCAGTTCTTC. It is translated as CASSLAAGNSYNEQFF.

The genes are TRBV5-4 and TRBJ2-3; D remains ambiguous. This CDR3 region has 13 residues. Looked up from germline, CDR1 is SGHNT and CDR2 is YYREEE (reference sequence). V was shortened by 4 bases and J by 6 bases, with 12 bases between the two germline ends. The CDR3 spells CASSPTPGDTQYF. In DNA, the CDR3 is TGTGCCAGCAGCCCGACCCCTGGGGATACGCAGTATTTT.

The CDR3 DNA follows: TGTGCCAGCAGCTTAGCGCCGAGCACAGATACGCAGTATTTT. It yields the protein CASSLAPSTDTQYF. V usage is TRBV7-9 and J usage is TRBJ2-3; D is ambiguous. The CDR3 contains 14 residues. The V end lost 0 bases, the J end lost 0 bases, and 4 bases lay between the germline ends. CDR1 is SEHNR, CDR2 FQNEAQ, per germline (reference sequence).

Only a few counts were recorded for this clone. This chain joins TRBV25-1 and TRBJ1-3, with D perhaps TRBD1 (5 bases). Germline V gene lookup returns CDR1 MGHDK and CDR2 SYGVNS. V lost 6 bases, J lost 0 bases, and 6 bases lay in between. The CDR3 totals 13 residues. CDR3 protein: CASRRGSGNTIYF. The CDR3 region has the DNA TGTGCCAGCAGAAGGGGCTCTGGAAACACCATATATTTT.

This clone has at least ten counts. V is TRBV2 and J is TRBJ2-1; TRBD2 agrees at 7 bases. The trim removed 8 bases at V and 3 bases at J, leaving 7 bases unmatched. CDR1 is SNHLY and CDR2 is FYNNEI in the germline V gene. CDR3 size: 14 residues. CDR3 residues: CASGLDGNYNEQFF. Written as DNA, the CDR3 is TGTGCCAGCGGACTAGACGGGAACTACAATGAGCAGTTCTTC.

V gene TRBV10-3 combines with J gene TRBJ2-3; TRBD1 is a possible D gene (5 bases). This CDR3 region has 14 residues. Germline CDR1 is ENHRY and CDR2 is SYGVKD. V lost 6 bases and J lost 3, with 13 bases in between. In DNA, the CDR3 is TGTGCCATCAGCGCAGGGTTAACGACAGATACGCAGTATTTT. Residues: CAISAGLTTDTQYF.

The chain combines TRBV10-3 with TRBJ1-1; D ambiguous. The length of the CDR3 is 14 residues. Germline V gene data show CDR1 as ENHRY and CDR2 as SYGVKD. V was cut by 0 bases and J by 5 bases, with 10 bases left in between. The CDR3 loop reads CAISESGFSTEAFF. The CDR3 bases are TGTGCCATCAGTGAGTCAGGGTTTTCAACTGAAGCTTTCTTT.

V is TRBV29-1 and J is TRBJ2-7; TRBD2 aligns across 7 bases. Germline V CDR1 and CDR2: SQVTM, ANQGSEA. Losses at the gene ends were 5 bases for V and 0 bases for J; bases not matched to a gene: 7. The CDR3 has 14 amino acids. The DNA of the CDR3 is TGCAGCGTTACCGGGAGGAAGGGCTCCTACGAGCAGTACTTC. It encodes CSVTGRKGSYEQYF.

This clone was detected a few times. V gene TRBV15 combines with J gene TRBJ2-3; the match to TRBD1 covers 10 bases. The germline CDR1 and CDR2 sequences are LNHNV and YYDKDF (reference sequence). CDR3 length: 16 amino acids. V was pared by 0 bases and J by 5 bases, with 5 bases of the junction left unmatched. The CDR3 DNA reads as TGTGCCACCAGCAGAGACGACAGGGGGCGCGGAGATACGCAGTATTTT. The encoded protein is CATSRDDRGRGDTQYF.